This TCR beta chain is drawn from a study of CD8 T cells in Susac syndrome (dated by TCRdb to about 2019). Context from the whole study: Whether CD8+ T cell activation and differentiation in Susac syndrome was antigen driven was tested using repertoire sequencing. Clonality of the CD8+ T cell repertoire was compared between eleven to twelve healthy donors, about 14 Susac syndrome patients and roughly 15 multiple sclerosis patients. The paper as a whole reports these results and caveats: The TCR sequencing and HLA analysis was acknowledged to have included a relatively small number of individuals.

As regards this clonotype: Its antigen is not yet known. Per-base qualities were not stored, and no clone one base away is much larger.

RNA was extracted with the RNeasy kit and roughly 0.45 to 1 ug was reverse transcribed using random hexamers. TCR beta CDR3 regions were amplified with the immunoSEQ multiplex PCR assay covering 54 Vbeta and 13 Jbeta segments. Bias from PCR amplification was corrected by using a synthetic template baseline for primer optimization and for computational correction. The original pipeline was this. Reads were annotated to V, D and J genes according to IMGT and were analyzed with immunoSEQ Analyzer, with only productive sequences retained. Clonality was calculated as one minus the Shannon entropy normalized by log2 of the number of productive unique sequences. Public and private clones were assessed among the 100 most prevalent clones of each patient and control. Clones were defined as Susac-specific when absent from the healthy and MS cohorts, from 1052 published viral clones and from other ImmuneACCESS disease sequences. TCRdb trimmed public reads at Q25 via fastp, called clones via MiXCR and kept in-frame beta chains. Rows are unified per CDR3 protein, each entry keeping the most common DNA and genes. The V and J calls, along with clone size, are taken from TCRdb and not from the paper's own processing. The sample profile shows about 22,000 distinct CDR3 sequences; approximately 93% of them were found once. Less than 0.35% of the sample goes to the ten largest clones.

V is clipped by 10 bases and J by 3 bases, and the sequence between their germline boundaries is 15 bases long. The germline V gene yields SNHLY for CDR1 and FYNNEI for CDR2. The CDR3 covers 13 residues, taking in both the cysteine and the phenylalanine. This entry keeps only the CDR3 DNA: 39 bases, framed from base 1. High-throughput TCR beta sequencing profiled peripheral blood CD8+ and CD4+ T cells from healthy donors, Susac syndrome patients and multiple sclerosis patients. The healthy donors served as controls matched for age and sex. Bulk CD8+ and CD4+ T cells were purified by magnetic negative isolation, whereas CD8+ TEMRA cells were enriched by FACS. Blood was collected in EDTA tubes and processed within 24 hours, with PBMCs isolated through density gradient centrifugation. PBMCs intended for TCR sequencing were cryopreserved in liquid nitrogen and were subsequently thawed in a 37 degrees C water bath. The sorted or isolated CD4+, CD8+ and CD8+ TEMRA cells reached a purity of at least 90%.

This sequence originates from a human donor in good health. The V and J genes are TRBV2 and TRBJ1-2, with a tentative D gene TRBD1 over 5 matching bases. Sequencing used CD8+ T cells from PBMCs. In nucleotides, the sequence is TGTGCCACCCTCACCGGGACGGACTATGGCTACACCTTC. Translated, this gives CATLTGTDYGYTF.